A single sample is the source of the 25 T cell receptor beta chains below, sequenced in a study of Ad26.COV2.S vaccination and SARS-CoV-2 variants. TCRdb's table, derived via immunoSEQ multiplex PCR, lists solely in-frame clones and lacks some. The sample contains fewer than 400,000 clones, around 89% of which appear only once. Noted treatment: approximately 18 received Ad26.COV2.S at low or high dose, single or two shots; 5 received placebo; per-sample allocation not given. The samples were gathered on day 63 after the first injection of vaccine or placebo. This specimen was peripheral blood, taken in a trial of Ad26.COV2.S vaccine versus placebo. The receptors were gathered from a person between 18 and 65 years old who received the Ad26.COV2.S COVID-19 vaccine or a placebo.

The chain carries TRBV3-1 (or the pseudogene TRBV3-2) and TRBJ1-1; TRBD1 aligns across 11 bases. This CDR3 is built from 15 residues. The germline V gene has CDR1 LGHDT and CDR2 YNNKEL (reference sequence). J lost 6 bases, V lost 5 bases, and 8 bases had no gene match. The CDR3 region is CASSERTGGNSEAFF. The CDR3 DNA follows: TGTGCCAGCAGCGAACGGACAGGGGGCAATTCTGAAGCTTTCTTT.

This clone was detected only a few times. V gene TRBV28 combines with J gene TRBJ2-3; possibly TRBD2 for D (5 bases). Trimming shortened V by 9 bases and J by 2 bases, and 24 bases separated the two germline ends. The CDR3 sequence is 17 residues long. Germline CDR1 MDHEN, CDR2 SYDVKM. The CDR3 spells CASMRFGVARTTDTQYF. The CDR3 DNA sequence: TGTGCCAGTATGAGGTTTGGGGTAGCGCGTACCACAGATACGCAGTATTTT.

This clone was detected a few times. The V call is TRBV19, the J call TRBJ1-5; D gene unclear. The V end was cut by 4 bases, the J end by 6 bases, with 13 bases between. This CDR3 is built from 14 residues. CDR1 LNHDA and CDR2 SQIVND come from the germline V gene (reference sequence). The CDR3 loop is CASSTSGAPQPQHF. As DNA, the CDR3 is TGTGCCAGTAGTACCTCAGGCGCCCCTCAGCCCCAGCATTTT.

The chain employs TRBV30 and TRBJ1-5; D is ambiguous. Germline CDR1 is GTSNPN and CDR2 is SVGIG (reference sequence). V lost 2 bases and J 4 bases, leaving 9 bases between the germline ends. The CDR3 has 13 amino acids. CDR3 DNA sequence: TGTGCCTGGAGTCAAAGGGCAAATCAGCCCCAGCATTTT. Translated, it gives CAWSQRANQPQHF.

CDR3 protein: CASSFGGAQETQYF. The CDR3 DNA follows: TGTGCCAGCAGCTTTGGCGGGGCACAAGAGACCCAGTACTTC. The J gene is TRBJ2-5, the V gene TRBV7-8, with D perhaps TRBD2 (6 bases). Deletions cut 3 bases from V and 2 bases from J, with 10 bases between. The germline V gene encodes CDR1 SGHVS and CDR2 FQNEAQ. The CDR3 runs 14 residues.

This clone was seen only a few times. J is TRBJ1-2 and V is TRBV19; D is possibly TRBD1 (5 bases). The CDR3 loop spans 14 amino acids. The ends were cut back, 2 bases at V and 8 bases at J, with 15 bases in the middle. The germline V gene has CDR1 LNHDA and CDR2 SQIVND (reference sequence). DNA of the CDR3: TGTGCCAGTAGTATATGGCCGGGGCTGAACGGCTACACCTTC. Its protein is CASSIWPGLNGYTF.

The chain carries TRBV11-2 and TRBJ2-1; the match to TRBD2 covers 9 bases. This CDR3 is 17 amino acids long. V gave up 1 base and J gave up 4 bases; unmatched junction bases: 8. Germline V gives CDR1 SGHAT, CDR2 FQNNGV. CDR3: CASSLGHLTSGYNEQFF. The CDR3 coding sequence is TGTGCCAGCAGCTTAGGGCACCTAACTAGCGGGTACAATGAGCAGTTCTTC.

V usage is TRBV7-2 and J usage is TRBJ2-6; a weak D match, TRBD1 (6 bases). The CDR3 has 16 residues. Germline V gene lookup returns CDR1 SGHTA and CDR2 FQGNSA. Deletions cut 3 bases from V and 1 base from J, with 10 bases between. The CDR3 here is CASSLGRGSGANVLTF. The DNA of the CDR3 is TGTGCCAGCAGCTTGGGCAGGGGTTCTGGGGCCAACGTCCTGACTTTC.

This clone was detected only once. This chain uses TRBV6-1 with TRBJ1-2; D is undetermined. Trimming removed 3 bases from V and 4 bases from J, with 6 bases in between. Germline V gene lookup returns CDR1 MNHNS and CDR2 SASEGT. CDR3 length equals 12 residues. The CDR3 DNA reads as TGTGCCAGCAGTGATGCCGGCTATGGCTACACCTTC. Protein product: CASSDAGYGYTF.

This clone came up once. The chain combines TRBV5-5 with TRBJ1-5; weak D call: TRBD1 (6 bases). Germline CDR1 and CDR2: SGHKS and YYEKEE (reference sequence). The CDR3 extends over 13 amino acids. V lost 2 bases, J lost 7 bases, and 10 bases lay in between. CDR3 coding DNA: TGTGCCAGCAGCTTTCGGGGGGGCCAGCCCCAGCATTTT. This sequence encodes CASSFRGGQPQHF. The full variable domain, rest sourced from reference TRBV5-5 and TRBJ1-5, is DAGVTQSPTHLIKTRGQQVTLRCSPISGHKSVSWYQQVLGQGPQFIFQYYEKEERGRGNFPDRFSARQFPNYSSELNVNALLLGDSALYLCASSFRGGQPQHFGDGTRLSIL.

The CDR3 here is CAWSRATGRWNTGELFF. In nucleotides, the CDR3 is TGTGCCTGGAGTAGAGCGACAGGGAGGTGGAACACCGGGGAGCTGTTTTTT. V gene TRBV30 combines with J gene TRBJ2-2; TRBD1 might be the D (7 bases). This CDR3 region has 17 residues. Looked up from germline, CDR1 is GTSNPN and CDR2 is SVGIG (reference sequence). Trimming pared 2 bases from V and 1 base from J, leaving 17 bases between.

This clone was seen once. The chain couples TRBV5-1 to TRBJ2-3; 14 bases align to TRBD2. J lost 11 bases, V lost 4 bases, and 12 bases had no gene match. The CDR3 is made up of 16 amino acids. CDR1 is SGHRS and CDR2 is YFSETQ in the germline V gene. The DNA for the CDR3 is TGCGCCAGCAGCCGCCTGACTAGCGGGAGGGCAGAGAAGCAGTATTTT. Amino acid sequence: CASSRLTSGRAEKQYF.

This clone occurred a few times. CDR3 sequence reads: CASSYGQETYEQYF. The DNA of the CDR3 is TGTGCCAGCAGTTATGGACAGGAGACCTACGAGCAGTACTTC. The rearrangement joins TRBV5-5 to TRBJ2-7, with 7 bases fitting TRBD1. Germline trimming cut 5 bases from V and 2 bases from J; bases unmatched to any gene: 7. From germline, CDR1 is SGHKS and CDR2 YYEKEE (reference sequence). The CDR3 runs 14 residues.

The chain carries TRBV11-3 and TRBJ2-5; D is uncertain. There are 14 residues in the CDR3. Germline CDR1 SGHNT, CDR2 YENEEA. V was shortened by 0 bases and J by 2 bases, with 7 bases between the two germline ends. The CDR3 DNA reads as TGTGCCAGCAGCTTAGAAGGGTTACAAGAGACCCAGTACTTC. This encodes CASSLEGLQETQYF. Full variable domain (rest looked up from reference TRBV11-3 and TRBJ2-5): EAGVVQSPRYKIIEKKQPVAFWCNPISGHNTLYWYLQNLGQGPELLIRYENEEAVDDSQLPKDRFSAERLKGVDSTLKIQPAELGDSAVYLCASSLEGLQETQYFGPGTRLLVL.

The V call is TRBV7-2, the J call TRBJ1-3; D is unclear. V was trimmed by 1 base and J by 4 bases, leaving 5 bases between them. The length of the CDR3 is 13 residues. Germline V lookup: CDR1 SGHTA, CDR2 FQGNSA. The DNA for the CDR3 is TGTGCCAGCAGCTTAGGGAGAGGAAACACCATATATTTT. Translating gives CASSLGRGNTIYF.

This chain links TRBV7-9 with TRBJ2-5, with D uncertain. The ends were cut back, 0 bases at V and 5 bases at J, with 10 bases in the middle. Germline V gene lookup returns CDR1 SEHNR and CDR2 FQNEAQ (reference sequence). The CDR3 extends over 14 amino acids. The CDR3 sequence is CASSLAVSAETQYF. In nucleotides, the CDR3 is TGTGCCAGCAGCTTAGCTGTGTCGGCGGAGACCCAGTACTTC.

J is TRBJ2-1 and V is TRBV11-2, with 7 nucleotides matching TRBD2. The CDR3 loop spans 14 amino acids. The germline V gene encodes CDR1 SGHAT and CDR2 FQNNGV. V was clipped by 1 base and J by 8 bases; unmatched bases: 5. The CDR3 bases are TGTGCCAGCAGCTTAGTCGGGGCGGGGGATGAGCAGTTCTTC. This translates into CASSLVGAGDEQFF.

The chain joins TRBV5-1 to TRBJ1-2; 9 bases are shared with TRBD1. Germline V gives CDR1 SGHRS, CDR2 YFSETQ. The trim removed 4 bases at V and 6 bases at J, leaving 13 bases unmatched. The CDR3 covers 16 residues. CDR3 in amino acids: CASSPGTGFSVDGYTF. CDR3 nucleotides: TGCGCCAGCAGCCCCGGGACAGGGTTTAGTGTCGATGGCTACACCTTC.

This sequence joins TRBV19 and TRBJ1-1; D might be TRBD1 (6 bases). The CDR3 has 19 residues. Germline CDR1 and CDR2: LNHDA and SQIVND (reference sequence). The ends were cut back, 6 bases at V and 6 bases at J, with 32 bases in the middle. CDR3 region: CASSLGQGQGVTVGPEAFF. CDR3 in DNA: TGTGCCAGTAGCCTGGGGCAGGGGCAAGGGGTGACGGTGGGACCTGAAGCTTTCTTT. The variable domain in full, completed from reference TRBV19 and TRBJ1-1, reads DGGITQSPKYLFRKEGQNVTLSCEQNLNHDAMYWYRQDPGQGLRLIYYSQIVNDFQKGDIAEGYSVSREKKESFPLTVTSAQKNPTAFYLCASSLGQGQGVTVGPEAFFGQGTRLTVV.

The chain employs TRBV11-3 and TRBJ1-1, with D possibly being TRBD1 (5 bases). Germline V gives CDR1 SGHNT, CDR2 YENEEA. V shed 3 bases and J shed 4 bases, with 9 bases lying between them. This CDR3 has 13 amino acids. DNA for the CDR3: TGTGCCAGCAGCTTGATAGGGACCACTGAAGCTTTCTTT. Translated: CASSLIGTTEAFF.

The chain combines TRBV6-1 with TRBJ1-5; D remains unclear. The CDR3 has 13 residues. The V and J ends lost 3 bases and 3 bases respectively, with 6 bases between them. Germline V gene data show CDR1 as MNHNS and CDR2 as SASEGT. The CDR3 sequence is CASSDSPNQPQHF. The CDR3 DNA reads TGTGCCAGCAGTGATAGCCCCAATCAGCCCCAGCATTTT.

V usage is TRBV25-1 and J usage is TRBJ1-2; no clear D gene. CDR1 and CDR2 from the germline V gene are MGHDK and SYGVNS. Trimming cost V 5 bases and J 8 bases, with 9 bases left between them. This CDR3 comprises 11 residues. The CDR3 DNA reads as TGTGCCAGCAGTCATTTGAGCGGCTACACCTTC. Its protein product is CASSHLSGYTF.

CDR3 protein: CASSLRGAYNEQFF. CDR3 nucleotides: TGTGCCAGCAGCTTGCGGGGCGCGTACAATGAGCAGTTCTTC. The rearrangement uses TRBV5-6 and TRBJ2-1; the D call may be TRBD1 or TRBD2 (5 bases each). CDR3 size: 14 residues. Germline values: CDR1 SGHDT, CDR2 YYEEEE. V lost 1 base to trimming and J lost 4 bases, with 9 bases between them.

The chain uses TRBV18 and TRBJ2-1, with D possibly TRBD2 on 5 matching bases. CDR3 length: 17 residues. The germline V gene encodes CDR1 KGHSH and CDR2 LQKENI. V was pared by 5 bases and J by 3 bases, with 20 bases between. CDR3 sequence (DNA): TGTGCCAGCTCAACCACCAGGTCTAGCAGATTCTACAATGAGCAGTTCTTC. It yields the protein CASSTTRSSRFYNEQFF.

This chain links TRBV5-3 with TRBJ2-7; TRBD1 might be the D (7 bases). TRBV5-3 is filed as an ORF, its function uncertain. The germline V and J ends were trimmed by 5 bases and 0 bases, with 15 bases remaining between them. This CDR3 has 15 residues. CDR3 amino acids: CARRALQGGSYEQYF. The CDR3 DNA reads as TGTGCCAGAAGAGCTTTGCAGGGGGGCTCCTACGAGCAGTACTTC.